This section outlines one T cell receptor beta chain sequence together with its context. This sample was taken from a study of T cell responses to AZD1222 COVID-19 vaccine. Using immunoSEQ multiplex PCR, the repertoire was profiled, and TCRdb retains in-frame clones only, with some absent. This sample's table has more than 110,000 clones. The V and J ends lost 7 bases and 3 bases, in that order; junction bases with no gene match: 9. Germline V lookup: CDR1 GTSNPN, CDR2 SVGIG (reference sequence). CDR3 length: 15 residues. Material: peripheral blood. This TCR was sampled from an adult in good health. This chain connects TRBV30 to TRBJ1-3, with 10 bases identical to TRBD1. The CDR3 region is CAYLTGGMLGNTIYF. CDR3 DNA: TGTGCCTACTTGACAGGGGGCATGCTTGGAAACACCATATATTTT.